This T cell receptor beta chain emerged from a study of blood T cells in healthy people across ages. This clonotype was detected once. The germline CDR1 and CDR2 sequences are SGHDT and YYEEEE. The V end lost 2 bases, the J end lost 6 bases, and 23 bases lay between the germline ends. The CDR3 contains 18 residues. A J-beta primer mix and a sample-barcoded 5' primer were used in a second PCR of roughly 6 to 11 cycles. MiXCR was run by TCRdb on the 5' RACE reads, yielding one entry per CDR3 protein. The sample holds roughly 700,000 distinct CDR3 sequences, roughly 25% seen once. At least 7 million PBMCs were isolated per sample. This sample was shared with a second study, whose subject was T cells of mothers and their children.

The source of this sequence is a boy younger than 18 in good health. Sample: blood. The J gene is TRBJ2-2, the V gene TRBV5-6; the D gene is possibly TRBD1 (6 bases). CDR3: CASSFYNYQGPSSGELFF. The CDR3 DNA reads TGTGCCAGCAGCTTCTATAATTATCAGGGGCCCAGCTCCGGGGAGCTGTTTTTT.